These T cell receptor beta chains were read from a single sample in a study of Tregs in tolerant kidney transplant recipients. Sequenced by immunoSEQ multiplex PCR; TCRdb stores in-frame clones only, minus some. In the table there are about 69,000 clones, roughly 89% of which are singletons. Sequencing used CD4+ T cells from blood, obtained before the transplant. Receptor source: a human donor who received a combined kidney and bone marrow transplant. The CDR3 runs from the conserved cysteine through the conserved F or W. A D gene is named only where the DNA matches it firmly. Expanded clones get a size class; other rows say once, few or many, or leave the size out.

v_call: TRBV5-1; clone_size: .; d_call: .; j_call: TRBJ2-5; cdr3_nt: TGCGCCAGCAGCTCGACGACGACGGGGGAGACCCAGTACTTC; cdr3_aa: CASSSTTTGETQYF
v_call: TRBV6-5; clone_size: .; d_call: .; j_call: TRBJ1-2; cdr3_nt: TGTGCCAGCAAAGACAGAATAACTAACTATGGCTACACCTTC; cdr3_aa: CASKDRITNYGYTF
v_call: TRBV27; clone_size: .; d_call: TRBD1; j_call: TRBJ2-3; cdr3_nt: TGTGCCAGCAGGCGCCGGGACAGCCAATACGGCACAGATACGCAGTATTTT; cdr3_aa: CASRRRDSQYGTDTQYF
v_call: TRBV7-9; clone_size: few; d_call: TRBD1; j_call: TRBJ2-7; cdr3_nt: TGTGCCAGCAGCTTGGGGACAGGGGTATACGAGCAGTACTTC; cdr3_aa: CASSLGTGVYEQYF
v_call: TRBV5-4; clone_size: once; d_call: TRBD2; j_call: TRBJ2-7; cdr3_nt: TGTGCCAGCAGCTTGGGACTAGCGGGGTCCTACGAGCAGTACTTC; cdr3_aa: CASSLGLAGSYEQYF
v_call: TRBV27; clone_size: .; d_call: .; j_call: TRBJ1-2; cdr3_nt: TGTGCCAGCAGTTCGCCGGGGCAGGGGTTGTTTCGCTACACCTTC; cdr3_aa: CASSSPGQGLFRYTF
v_call: TRBV7-2; clone_size: .; d_call: .; j_call: TRBJ2-1; cdr3_nt: TGTGCCAGCAGCTTAGGAGGGTTGGGTGAGCAGTTCTTC; cdr3_aa: CASSLGGLGEQFF
v_call: TRBV15; clone_size: .; d_call: TRBD2; j_call: TRBJ2-1; cdr3_nt: TGTGCCACCAGCCTAGCGGGAGGGACCTTTGAGCAGTTCTTC; cdr3_aa: CATSLAGGTFEQFF
v_call: TRBV5-1; clone_size: .; d_call: TRBD1; j_call: TRBJ1-3; cdr3_nt: TGCGCCAGCAGCTTGGGGACAGGGGCTGGAAACACCATATATTTT; cdr3_aa: CASSLGTGAGNTIYF
v_call: TRBV7-3; clone_size: once; d_call: TRBD1; j_call: TRBJ1-2; cdr3_nt: TGTGCCAGCAGCTTGCACAGGGGTTATGGCTACACCTTC; cdr3_aa: CASSLHRGYGYTF
v_call: TRBV28; clone_size: .; d_call: .; j_call: TRBJ1-5; cdr3_nt: TGTGCCAGCACCAGCGCCCAATTGGGGGGTGGAGGTCCCCAGCATTTT; cdr3_aa: CASTSAQLGGGGPQHF
v_call: TRBV4-1; clone_size: .; d_call: .; j_call: TRBJ1-5; cdr3_nt: TGCGCCAGCAGTCGATCGCCGGCACAGGGCTATCAGCCCCAGCATTTT; cdr3_aa: CASSRSPAQGYQPQHF
v_call: TRBV11-3; clone_size: .; d_call: .; j_call: TRBJ2-2; cdr3_nt: TGTGCCAGCAGTGTAAGGGGGAACACCGGGGAGCTGTTTTTT; cdr3_aa: CASSVRGNTGELFF
v_call: TRBV11-2; clone_size: once; d_call: TRBD1; j_call: TRBJ2-7; cdr3_nt: TGTGCCAGCAGCCCCAACGGACAGGGGGGCGAGCAGTACTTC; cdr3_aa: CASSPNGQGGEQYF
v_call: TRBV6-6; clone_size: .; d_call: TRBD1; j_call: TRBJ1-1; cdr3_nt: TGTGCCAGCAGTTCGACAGGGACTGAAGCTTTCTTT; cdr3_aa: CASSSTGTEAFF
v_call: TRBV4-3; clone_size: .; d_call: .; j_call: TRBJ2-1; cdr3_nt: TGCGCCAGCAGCCAAGGCCGCCGGGACTTAAGAGGTGAGCAGTTCTTC; cdr3_aa: CASSQGRRDLRGEQFF
v_call: TRBV18; clone_size: .; d_call: TRBD1; j_call: TRBJ2-3; cdr3_nt: TGTGCCAGCTCAATGGACAGGGCAGATACGCAGTATTTT; cdr3_aa: CASSMDRADTQYF
v_call: TRBV18; clone_size: .; d_call: TRBD2; j_call: TRBJ2-7; cdr3_nt: TGTGCCAGCTCACCACGTTCCGGGACTAGCTTCTACGAGCAGTACTTC; cdr3_aa: CASSPRSGTSFYEQYF
v_call: TRBV23-1; clone_size: .; d_call: .; j_call: TRBJ2-4; cdr3_nt: TGCGCCAGCAGCCATGGGGGGTTAGCCAAAAACATTCAGTACTTC; cdr3_aa: CASSHGGLAKNIQYF
v_call: TRBV10-1; clone_size: .; d_call: .; j_call: TRBJ2-7; cdr3_nt: TGCGCCAGCAGTGAGTCGCGGGGTTACGAGCAGTACTTC; cdr3_aa: CASSESRGYEQYF
v_call: TRBV13; clone_size: .; d_call: TRBD2; j_call: TRBJ2-7; cdr3_nt: TGTGCCAGCAGCTCCGAAAAAGTAGCGGGAGAGTACGAGCAGTACTTC; cdr3_aa: CASSSEKVAGEYEQYF
v_call: TRBV2; clone_size: .; d_call: .; j_call: TRBJ1-5; cdr3_nt: TGTGCCAGCAGTGACTCGGTCACGTACTCTTCTCAGCCCCAGCATTTT; cdr3_aa: CASSDSVTYSSQPQHF
v_call: TRBV2; clone_size: once; d_call: .; j_call: TRBJ2-2; cdr3_nt: TGTGCCAGCAGTACCCGGGCCCCGGGATCATCCGGGGAGCTGTTTTTT; cdr3_aa: CASSTRAPGSSGELFF
v_call: TRBV29-1; clone_size: .; d_call: .; j_call: TRBJ1-1; cdr3_nt: TGCAGCGTTGGTTGGCAAACTGAAGCTTTCTTT; cdr3_aa: CSVGWQTEAFF
v_call: TRBV30; clone_size: .; d_call: .; j_call: TRBJ1-4; cdr3_nt: TGTGCCTGGGCCTTAGGGGGTTTTAATGAAAAACTGTTTTTT; cdr3_aa: CAWALGGFNEKLFF
v_call: TRBV11-3; clone_size: once; d_call: TRBD2; j_call: TRBJ2-1; cdr3_nt: TGTGCCAGCAGCTTAGAGGTAGCGGGAAGGGACAATGAGCAGTTCTTC; cdr3_aa: CASSLEVAGRDNEQFF